One T cell receptor (beta chain) is described in this entry. The data were taken from a study of T-cell memory formation after mild COVID-19. J lost 5 bases, V lost 4 bases, and 7 bases had no gene match. CDR1 and CDR2 from the germline V gene are SGHRS and YFSETQ. The CDR3 extends over 15 amino acids. TCRdb recomputed calls from the 5' RACE reads with MiXCR, one row per CDR3 protein. The sample shows more than 80,000 distinct CDR3 sequences, more than 15% of them seen only once. Sequenced material: PBMCs or a T cell subset sorted from them (not recorded which). The source of this sequence is an adult woman who had mild COVID-19 (a few samples of this study predate the infection). Cell type and time point are not known. The chain joins TRBV5-1 to TRBJ2-1, with 9 bases identical to TRBD1. CDR3 DNA sequence: TGCGCCAGCAGCCCCGGGGACAGGGAACACAATGAGCAGTTCTTC. This translates into CASSPGDREHNEQFF.